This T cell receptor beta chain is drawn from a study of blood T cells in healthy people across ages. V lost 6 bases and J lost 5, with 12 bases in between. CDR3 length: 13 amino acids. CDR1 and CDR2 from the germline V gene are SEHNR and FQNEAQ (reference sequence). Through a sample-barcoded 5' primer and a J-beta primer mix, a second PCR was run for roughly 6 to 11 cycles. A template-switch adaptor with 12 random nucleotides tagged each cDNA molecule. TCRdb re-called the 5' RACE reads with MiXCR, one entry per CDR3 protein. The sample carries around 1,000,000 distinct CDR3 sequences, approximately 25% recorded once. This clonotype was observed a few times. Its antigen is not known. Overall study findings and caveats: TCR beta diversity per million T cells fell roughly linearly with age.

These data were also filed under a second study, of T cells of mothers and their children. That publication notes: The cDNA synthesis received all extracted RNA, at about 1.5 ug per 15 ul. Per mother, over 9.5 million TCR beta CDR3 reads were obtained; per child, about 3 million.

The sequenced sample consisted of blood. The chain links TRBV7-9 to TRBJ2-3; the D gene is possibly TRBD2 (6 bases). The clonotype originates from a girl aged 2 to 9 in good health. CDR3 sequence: CASRRDGGDTQYF. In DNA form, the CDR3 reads TGTGCCAGCAGGAGAGACGGGGGAGATACGCAGTATTTT.